The T cell receptor (beta chain) described here comes from a study of regulatory dendritic cells for organ transplantation. The assay was immunoSEQ multiplex PCR, and TCRdb's table has in-frame clones only and misses some. The sample includes some 11,000 clones, roughly 70% seen only once; the top ten take around 2.8%. Allogeneic regulatory or mature dendritic cells were co-cultured for roughly five days with CFSE-labeled sorted T cells at 1:10. A note on this clone: The target antigen is unknown.

This TCR derives from a human donor in good health. Sequenced: memory CD4+ T cells from blood cultured with regulatory dendritic cells. Indicated subset: CD45RO+ memory T cells.

CDR3 sequence reads: CASRATGRVAEQYF. The CDR3 coding sequence is TGTGCCAGCAGGGCGACAGGGCGAGTTGCCGAGCAGTACTTC. V and J are TRBV6-1 and TRBJ2-7; 7 bases map to TRBD1. CDR3 length equals 14 residues. CDR1 is MNHNS, CDR2 SASEGT, per germline. The V and J ends lost 6 bases and 6 bases, in that order; junction bases with no gene match: 11.